Sequencing of this T cell receptor (beta chain) was carried out in a study of radiotherapy plus CTLA-4 blockade in lung cancer. Points on this clone: Its cognate antigen is unknown.

V dropped 4 bases and J dropped 7 bases, with 20 bases sitting between them. The germline CDR1 and CDR2 sequences are SEHNR and FQNEAQ (reference sequence). This CDR3 spans 16 amino acids. Study results and caveats: Researchers report tumor-derived TCR clones expanding in blood after radiotherapy plus ipilimumab.

The assay was immunoSEQ multiplex PCR, and TCRdb's table has in-frame clones only and misses some. The table includes tens of thousands of clones, roughly 81% detected once. This sample comprised peripheral blood, obtained from a patient treated with radiotherapy plus ipilimumab. This clonotype was sampled from a human donor with non-small cell lung cancer whose response to radiotherapy plus ipilimumab could not be evaluated. The chain joins TRBV7-9 to TRBJ2-1; D is uncertain. CDR3 region: CASSSPGAVLGNEQFF. CDR3 bases: TGTGCCAGCAGCTCACCCGGCGCGGTCCTTGGGAATGAGCAGTTCTTC.